The 30 T cell receptor beta chains below come from one sample, sequenced in a study of blood T cells in healthy people across ages. Alongside a J-beta primer mix, a sample-barcoded 5' primer served in a second PCR lasting roughly 7 to 11 cycles. One entry per CDR3 protein, called by TCRdb with MiXCR from the 5' RACE reads. Of some 290,000 distinct CDR3 sequences in the sample, about 25% are singletons; the top ten hold around 30%. The specimen sequenced was blood. These receptors all come from a woman in her 70s in good health.

This clonotype was seen a few times. This chain joins TRBV5-1 and TRBJ2-5; no reliable D call. Between the trimmed V and J ends, which lost 1 base and 9 bases, there was a span of 16 bases. Germline V gene lookup returns CDR1 SGHRS and CDR2 YFSETQ. This CDR3 has 14 amino acids. CDR3 sequence: CASSLWQPGKPQYF. The CDR3 region has the DNA TGCGCCAGCAGCTTGTGGCAGCCTGGCAAGCCCCAGTACTTC.

This clonotype was picked up a small number of times. This chain joins TRBV5-1 and TRBJ1-4, with 8 positions matching TRBD1. The CDR3 totals 15 residues. Per the germline V gene, CDR1 is SGHRS and CDR2 is YFSETQ. V lost 3 bases, J lost 8 bases, and 9 bases stayed unmatched. DNA for the CDR3: TGCGCCAGCAGCTACGGGACAGGTTGGGGGGAAAAACTGTTTTTT. Translating gives CASSYGTGWGEKLFF.

The gene calls are TRBV12-3 or TRBV12-4 and TRBJ2-5, with 10 bases identical to TRBD2. This CDR3 is 13 amino acids long. After removal of 6 bases from V and 5 bases from J, the junction contained 3 bases not matched to a gene. CDR3 nucleotides: TGTGCCAGCAGACCGACTAGCGGGGAGACCCAGTACTTC. It specifies CASRPTSGETQYF.

Many counts were recorded for this clonotype. The chain is built from TRBV4-3 and TRBJ2-7, with 7 bases fitting TRBD2. Trimming took 2 bases from V and 3 from J; bases not matched to a gene: 10. This CDR3 region has 16 residues. CDR1 LGHNA and CDR2 YSLEER come from the germline V gene. CDR3 bases: TGCGCCAGCAGCCAACCGGTAGGAGCGGGAAGCTACGAGCAGTACTTC. Its protein product is CASSQPVGAGSYEQYF.

The chain couples TRBV29-1 to TRBJ2-1, with 7 bases identical to TRBD1. Germline V gives CDR1 SQVTM, CDR2 ANQGSEA. V was pared by 5 bases and J by 8 bases, with 9 bases of the junction left unmatched. The CDR3 consists of 13 residues. The CDR3 protein is CSVLGQVVDEQFF. Here the CDR3 DNA reads TGCAGCGTTTTAGGACAGGTGGTGGATGAGCAGTTCTTC.

This clonotype was counted between two and nine times. V usage is TRBV7-9 and J usage is TRBJ2-1, with TRBD2 matching over 8 bases. This CDR3 is built from 15 residues. Germline assignment: CDR1 SEHNR and CDR2 FQNEAQ (reference sequence). Germline trimming cut 6 bases from V and 2 bases from J; bases unmatched to any gene: 6. The CDR3 loop reads CASSQRESTYNEQFF. In DNA, the CDR3 is TGTGCCAGCAGTCAGCGGGAGAGCACCTACAATGAGCAGTTCTTC. Filled out from reference TRBV7-9 and TRBJ2-1, the complete variable domain reads DTGVSQNPRHKITKRGQNVTFRCDPISEHNRLYWYRQTLGQGPEFLTYFQNEAQLEKSRLLSDRFSAERPKGSFSTLEIQRTEQGDSAMYLCASSQRESTYNEQFFGPGTRLTVL.

This clonotype is a singleton in its sample. The chain is built from TRBV20-1 and TRBJ2-1, with D possibly matching TRBD2 (6 bases). The CDR3 spans 16 residues. The germline V gene encodes CDR1 DFQATT and CDR2 SNEGSKA (reference sequence). V was cut by 2 bases and J by 8 bases, with 22 bases left in between. This CDR3 is CSARPYNREKLDEQFF. Written as DNA, the CDR3 is TGCAGTGCTAGACCTTATAACCGGGAGAAACTAGATGAGCAGTTCTTC.

The chain combines TRBV11-3 with TRBJ2-1; 10 bases fit TRBD2. This CDR3 region has 15 residues. V lost 5 bases to trimming and J lost 2 bases; unmatched junction nucleotides: 3. Germline CDR1 is SGHNT and CDR2 is YENEEA. The CDR3 reads CASSKGLAAYNEQFF. CDR3 DNA sequence: TGTGCCAGCAGCAAAGGACTAGCGGCCTACAATGAGCAGTTCTTC.

This chain links TRBV7-9 with TRBJ2-5; maybe TRBD1 (5 bases). The V end was cut by 1 base, the J end by 0 bases, with 15 bases between. The CDR3 sequence is 17 residues long. The V gene's germline CDR1 is SEHNR and CDR2 FQNEAQ (reference sequence). The CDR3 spells CASSLVGRPTYQETQYF. The CDR3 DNA reads TGTGCCAGCAGCTTAGTGGGGCGGCCGACGTACCAAGAGACCCAGTACTTC.

The chain couples TRBV27 to TRBJ2-5; TRBD1 agrees at 9 bases. The CDR3 has 14 residues. The germline V gene has CDR1 MNHEY and CDR2 SMNVEV (reference sequence). Unmatched junction bases numbered 3, after V lost 3 bases and J lost 4 bases. CDR3 in amino acids: CASSFRTGAETQYF. The DNA of the CDR3 is TGTGCCAGCAGTTTCCGGACAGGGGCAGAGACCCAGTACTTC.

The V call is TRBV12-3 or TRBV12-4, the J call TRBJ2-5; 8 bases line up with TRBD2. The CDR3 runs to 14 residues. Trimming removed 5 bases from V and 3 bases from J; junction bases left unmatched: 5. In DNA, the CDR3 is TGTGCCAGCAGTGGGACTAGTGGGAAAGAGACCCAGTACTTC. Amino acid sequence: CASSGTSGKETQYF.

The rearrangement joins TRBV27 to TRBJ2-3; no reliable D call. The CDR3 is 15 amino acids. In germline, CDR1 is MNHEY, CDR2 SMNVEV (reference sequence). V lost 3 bases, J lost 3 bases, and 13 bases lay in between. The CDR3, as DNA: TGTGCCAGCAGTTTTTCTTCGCCCCTGACAGATACGCAGTATTTT. As protein: CASSFSSPLTDTQYF.

This clonotype was seen a few times. The chain combines TRBV7-9 with TRBJ1-2; D possibly corresponds to TRBD1 (6 bases). V dropped 6 bases and J dropped 7 bases, with 18 bases sitting between them. The CDR3 has 14 amino acids. CDR1 and CDR2 (germline): SEHNR, FQNEAQ (reference sequence). CDR3 DNA sequence: TGTGCCAGCAGGTGGGGGGCGTCAGTTTCTGGCTACACCTTC. Amino acids: CASRWGASVSGYTF.

The chain has TRBV20-1 and TRBJ2-1; 13 bases map to TRBD2. The CDR3 totals 16 residues. Per germline, CDR1 DFQATT and CDR2 SNEGSKA (reference sequence). J was trimmed by 2 bases and V by 6 bases; bases with no gene match: 7. The chain's CDR3 is CSALGTSGTPYNEQFF. The CDR3 coding sequence is TGCAGTGCCCTCGGGACTAGCGGGACCCCCTACAATGAGCAGTTCTTC.

V and J are TRBV12-3 or TRBV12-4 and TRBJ2-7; D is undetermined. V was pared by 1 base and J by 0 bases, with 7 bases between. The CDR3 sequence is 14 residues long. The CDR3 nucleotides read TGTGCCAGCAGTTTAGTGCTTAGCTCCTACGAGCAGTACTTC. Protein: CASSLVLSSYEQYF.

There are a few counts of this clonotype. The chain combines TRBV5-1 with TRBJ2-5, with a weak D call TRBD2 (5 bases). The better agreement between TRBJ2-7 and the DNA end casts doubt on the J call. Germline values: CDR1 SGHRS, CDR2 YFSETQ. This CDR3 comprises 14 residues. As DNA, the CDR3 is TGCGCCAGCAGCTTGGACACCGGGACCTACGAGCAGTACTTC. Amino acid sequence: CASSLDTGTYEQYF.

A few counts support this clonotype. The chain is built from TRBV25-1 and TRBJ1-2, with D unresolved. Germline V gene data show CDR1 as MGHDK and CDR2 as SYGVNS. This CDR3 is built from 14 residues. The V gene lost 8 bases and the J gene lost 7 bases, with 20 bases spanning the gap. The chain's CDR3 is CASGRDGRGSGYTF. In DNA form, the CDR3 reads TGTGCCAGCGGACGAGACGGTCGAGGGTCTGGCTACACCTTC.

This clonotype was detected only a few times. J is TRBJ2-1 and V is TRBV7-2; D gene uncertain. The V end was cut by 5 bases, the J end by 0 bases, with 8 bases between. Looked up from germline, CDR1 is SGHTA and CDR2 is FQGNSA. This CDR3 comprises 14 residues. For the CDR3, the DNA is TGTGCCAGCAGCAAGACTCTCTCCTACAATGAGCAGTTCTTC. Protein product: CASSKTLSYNEQFF.

The V call is TRBV6-1, the J call TRBJ1-1; weak D call: TRBD1 (5 bases). CDR1 and CDR2 from the germline V gene are MNHNS and SASEGT. The V gene lost 6 bases and the J gene lost 5 bases, with 16 bases spanning the gap. CDR3 length: 14 amino acids. CDR3 amino acids: CASRVGVGFTEAFF. The CDR3 DNA sequence: TGTGCCAGCAGGGTAGGGGTGGGTTTTACTGAAGCTTTCTTT.

The chain joins TRBV6-6 to TRBJ1-2; unclear D gene. Per germline, CDR1 MNHNY and CDR2 SVGAGI (reference sequence). V was cut by 2 bases and J by 7 bases, with 8 bases left in between. There are 12 residues in the CDR3. The CDR3 DNA follows: TGTGCCAGCAGTTACGAAGGGATTGGCTACACCTTC. Its translation is CASSYEGIGYTF.

This clonotype has ten or more counts. The chain employs TRBV29-1 and TRBJ2-1, with D maybe TRBD2 (6 bases). This CDR3 is 15 amino acids long. Deletions cut 0 bases from V and 4 bases from J, with 13 bases between. CDR1 and CDR2 from the germline V gene are SQVTM and ANQGSEA. The CDR3 sequence is CSVEDLGRGYNEQFF. In DNA, the CDR3 is TGCAGCGTTGAAGACCTCGGGCGGGGTTACAATGAGCAGTTCTTC.

V is TRBV12-3 or TRBV12-4 and J is TRBJ1-1; D is perhaps TRBD1 (5 bases). V gave up 8 bases and J gave up 1 base, with 14 bases separating them. This CDR3 has 14 amino acids. CDR3 bases: TGTGCCAGCTGGAAAGGGGCCCAGAACACTGAAGCTTTCTTT. This gives the protein CASWKGAQNTEAFF.

As for this clonotype: The junction differs from germline at one of its ends, possibly a read error. The chain links TRBV3-1 to TRBJ1-1; perhaps TRBD1 as D (6 bases). The CDR3 covers 15 residues. Germline CDR1 reads LGHDT; CDR2 reads YNNKEL (reference sequence). In nucleotides, the CDR3 is TGTGCCAGCAGCCACCTGCCCGCAGGGGTCACTGAGGCTTTCTTT. Its translation: CASSHLPAGVTEAFF.

This clonotype has only a few counts. The chain has TRBV6-4 and TRBJ1-3; tentative D call: TRBD1 (5 bases). The CDR3 totals 14 residues. Germline CDR1 MRHNA, CDR2 SNTAGT. V lost 2 bases and J 7 bases, leaving 12 bases between the germline ends. CDR3 sequence (DNA): TGTGCCAGCAGTGACCCCGGGAGGGACAACACCATATATTTT. Residues: CASSDPGRDNTIYF.

The rearrangement uses TRBV24-1 and TRBJ1-2; D unresolved. Looked up from germline, CDR1 is KGHDR and CDR2 is SFDVKD. The length of the CDR3 is 12 residues. V was cut by 4 bases and J by 8 bases, with 10 bases left in between. CDR3 DNA: TGTGCCACCAGTGAAGGGATAGCGGGCTACACCTTC. Translating gives CATSEGIAGYTF.

The chain joins TRBV15 to TRBJ1-5; D is unresolved. CDR1 and CDR2 from the germline V gene are LNHNV and YYDKDF (reference sequence). V dropped 3 bases and J dropped 0 bases, with 9 bases sitting between them. The CDR3 is 15 amino acids. CDR3 nucleotides: TGTGCCACCAGCAGTGACCAGTATAGCAATCAGCCCCAGCATTTT. Translating it yields CATSSDQYSNQPQHF.

The V and J genes are TRBV6-6 and TRBJ2-5, with D perhaps TRBD2 (5 bases). CDR1 and CDR2 (germline): MNHNY, SVGAGI (reference sequence). The V gene lost 2 bases and the J gene lost 11 bases, with 21 bases spanning the gap. The CDR3 extends over 15 amino acids. CDR3 sequence reads: CASSYVSGDMGEQYF. CDR3 coding DNA: TGTGCCAGCAGTTACGTCTCGGGCGATATGGGAGAGCAGTACTTC.

This clonotype was recorded a few times. The chain couples TRBV28 to TRBJ2-3; 10 nucleotides line up with TRBD2. The CDR3 length is 17 residues. Germline V gene sequence: CDR1 MDHEN, CDR2 SYDVKM. V shed 0 bases, J shed 6 bases, and the junction held 9 bases outside the gene matches. CDR3 amino acids: CASSLWPSGSIGDTQYF. The DNA of the CDR3 is TGTGCCAGCAGTTTATGGCCTAGCGGGAGCATAGGGGATACGCAGTATTTT.

The genes are TRBV29-1 and TRBJ2-7; possible D gene TRBD1, 6 bases. V lost 5 bases, J lost 6 bases, and 17 bases lay in between. This CDR3 is 13 amino acids long. Germline CDR1 and CDR2: SQVTM and ANQGSEA. CDR3 protein: CSVLGRGEREQYF. In DNA, the CDR3 is TGCAGCGTTCTTGGCAGGGGAGAGCGCGAGCAGTACTTC.

J is TRBJ1-4 and V is TRBV5-1; 7 bases map to TRBD1. The CDR3 spans 13 residues. Trimming cost V 3 bases and J 8 bases; bases outside gene matches: 4. Germline V lookup: CDR1 SGHRS, CDR2 YFSETQ. CDR3 nucleotides: TGCGCCAGCAGCTGGGACAGCGGAGAAAAACTGTTTTTT. It translates to CASSWDSGEKLFF.